This is a list of T cell receptor beta chains from one sample in a study of blood T cell repertoires in COVID-19. The table came from immunoSEQ multiplex PCR; TCRdb's copy has only in-frame clones and leaves some out. The data contain a few hundred thousand clones, 90% of them singletons. Sequencing was performed on peripheral blood. Source of these receptors: a woman aged 55-69 years with COVID-19, enrolled during active disease. CDR3s include the opening cysteine and the closing phenylalanine or tryptophan. Fields, in order: clone size, J gene, V gene, D gene, CDR3 DNA, CDR3 protein. D genes are given only for firm matches. For some rows the clone size is stated as once, few or many, or as a class when expanded; others skip it.

abundance: once; j_gene: TRBJ1-6; v_gene: TRBV4-1; d_gene: NA; CDR3nt: TGCGCCAGCAGCCAAGGAGAGGTGGCTTCACCCCTCCACTTT; CDR3aa: CASSQGEVASPLHF
abundance: NA; j_gene: TRBJ1-3; v_gene: TRBV5-6; d_gene: TRBD1; CDR3nt: TGTGCCAGCAGCTTTGACAGGGCAAACCTCTCTGGAAACACCATATATTTT; CDR3aa: CASSFDRANLSGNTIYF
abundance: NA; j_gene: TRBJ1-1; v_gene: TRBV19; d_gene: NA; CDR3nt: TGTGCCAGTAGTTCGACAGAAGACACTGAAGCTTTCTTT; CDR3aa: CASSSTEDTEAFF
abundance: NA; j_gene: TRBJ1-3; v_gene: TRBV6-2/TRBV6-3; d_gene: NA; CDR3nt: TGTGCCAGCAGTTACCCTCTTTCAGCTGGAAACACCATATATTTT; CDR3aa: CASSYPLSAGNTIYF
abundance: NA; j_gene: TRBJ1-1; v_gene: TRBV18; d_gene: NA; CDR3nt: TGTGCCAGCTCACCAGGTCACGACAGCGCCAATGAAGCTTTCTTT; CDR3aa: CASSPGHDSANEAFF
abundance: NA; j_gene: TRBJ1-6; v_gene: TRBV30; d_gene: NA; CDR3nt: TGTGCCTGGACAGGAATTTATAATTCACCCCTCCACTTT; CDR3aa: CAWTGIYNSPLHF
abundance: NA; j_gene: TRBJ2-2; v_gene: TRBV29-1; d_gene: TRBD1; CDR3nt: TGCAGCGCCGCAGGGGGCCCGAACACCGGGGAGCTGTTTTTT; CDR3aa: CSAAGGPNTGELFF
abundance: NA; j_gene: TRBJ1-3; v_gene: TRBV7-6; d_gene: TRBD1; CDR3nt: TGTGCCAGCAGCGAACAACCGGGACAGAGATCTGGAAACACCATATATTTT; CDR3aa: CASSEQPGQRSGNTIYF
abundance: NA; j_gene: TRBJ1-5; v_gene: TRBV5-1; d_gene: NA; CDR3nt: TGCGCCAGCAGCGCAGACAGAAGGAGCAATCAGCCCCAGCATTTT; CDR3aa: CASSADRRSNQPQHF
abundance: NA; j_gene: TRBJ2-5; v_gene: TRBV7-2; d_gene: TRBD1; CDR3nt: TGTGCCAGCAGCTGGCAGGGGGCCGGGGAGACCCAGTACTTC; CDR3aa: CASSWQGAGETQYF
abundance: NA; j_gene: TRBJ2-6; v_gene: TRBV25-1; d_gene: NA; CDR3nt: TGTGCCAGCAGTGGAAAGACAGGCTCTGGGGCCAACGTCCTGACTTTC; CDR3aa: CASSGKTGSGANVLTF
abundance: NA; j_gene: TRBJ2-5; v_gene: TRBV4-1; d_gene: NA; CDR3nt: TGCGCCAGCAGCCCCTCGGTTAAAAATAACCAAGAGACCCAGTACTTC; CDR3aa: CASSPSVKNNQETQYF
abundance: NA; j_gene: TRBJ1-5; v_gene: TRBV5-1; d_gene: TRBD1; CDR3nt: TGCGCCAGCAGCCCAGGGGGAATTAGCAATCAGCCCCAGCATTTT; CDR3aa: CASSPGGISNQPQHF
abundance: once; j_gene: TRBJ1-2; v_gene: TRBV2; d_gene: NA; CDR3nt: TGTGCCAGCAGCGACCGGGACATGATTCGCTATGGCTACACCTTC; CDR3aa: CASSDRDMIRYGYTF
abundance: NA; j_gene: TRBJ2-3; v_gene: TRBV27; d_gene: NA; CDR3nt: TGTGCCACCGCCAACCAGGGGACAGATACGCAGTATTTT; CDR3aa: CATANQGTDTQYF
abundance: once; j_gene: TRBJ2-5; v_gene: TRBV18; d_gene: NA; CDR3nt: TGTGCCAGCTCCCCGACCGGGTACCAAGAGACCCAGTACTTC; CDR3aa: CASSPTGYQETQYF
abundance: NA; j_gene: TRBJ1-2; v_gene: TRBV5-1; d_gene: TRBD1; CDR3nt: TGCGCCAGCAGCCTGCGGGACAGCCGACCTGGCCATGGCTACACCTTC; CDR3aa: CASSLRDSRPGHGYTF
abundance: NA; j_gene: TRBJ1-4; v_gene: TRBV30; d_gene: NA; CDR3nt: TGTGCCTGGGATAAAAATCGAGGTGAAAAACTGTTTTTT; CDR3aa: CAWDKNRGEKLFF
abundance: once; j_gene: TRBJ2-2; v_gene: TRBV7-7; d_gene: NA; CDR3nt: TGTGCCAGCAGCTTGACTCTTGGCCATCGCCCCGGGGAGCTGTTTTTT; CDR3aa: CASSLTLGHRPGELFF
abundance: NA; j_gene: TRBJ2-7; v_gene: TRBV15; d_gene: NA; CDR3nt: TGTGCCACCAGCAGAGATTTTAGGCCAGTTGGTGAACTAGCAGGCGAGCAGTACTTC; CDR3aa: CATSRDFRPVGELAGEQYF
abundance: NA; j_gene: TRBJ1-1; v_gene: TRBV5-1; d_gene: NA; CDR3nt: TGCGCCAGCAGCTTGGGCCGGGTCACTGAAGCTTTCTTT; CDR3aa: CASSLGRVTEAFF
abundance: NA; j_gene: TRBJ2-3; v_gene: TRBV15; d_gene: TRBD1; CDR3nt: TGTGCCACCAGCAGGACAGGGGATACGCAGTATTTT; CDR3aa: CATSRTGDTQYF
abundance: NA; j_gene: TRBJ1-4; v_gene: TRBV18; d_gene: TRBD1; CDR3nt: TGTGCCAGCTCCGGGACAGCAACTAATGAAAAACTGTTTTTT; CDR3aa: CASSGTATNEKLFF
abundance: NA; j_gene: TRBJ1-1; v_gene: TRBV3-1/TRBV3-2; d_gene: NA; CDR3nt: TGTGCCAGCAGCCAAGCAATATTTCAGGGGCCTGAAGCTTTCTTT; CDR3aa: CASSQAIFQGPEAFF
abundance: NA; j_gene: TRBJ2-7; v_gene: TRBV5-4; d_gene: NA; CDR3nt: TGTGCCAGCAGCCCGCGAGCCTACTCCTACGAGCAGTACTTC; CDR3aa: CASSPRAYSYEQYF
abundance: NA; j_gene: TRBJ2-2; v_gene: TRBV4-3; d_gene: NA; CDR3nt: TGCGCCAGCAGCCACCCCAAAGGAGCGAGGACCGGGGAGCTGTTTTTT; CDR3aa: CASSHPKGARTGELFF
abundance: NA; j_gene: TRBJ1-2; v_gene: TRBV5-1; d_gene: TRBD1; CDR3nt: TGCGCCAGCAACCCGACAGGGAACTATGGCTACACCTTC; CDR3aa: CASNPTGNYGYTF
abundance: NA; j_gene: TRBJ2-1; v_gene: TRBV24-1; d_gene: TRBD2; CDR3nt: TGTGCCACCAGTGCCCCGGGGCGGGGGAATGAGCAGTTCTTC; CDR3aa: CATSAPGRGNEQFF
abundance: NA; j_gene: TRBJ1-4; v_gene: TRBV10-3; d_gene: NA; CDR3nt: TGTGCCATCAGTGACCACCCGGGGTCCCCGGAGGGTGAAAAACTGTTTTTT; CDR3aa: CAISDHPGSPEGEKLFF
abundance: NA; j_gene: TRBJ1-1; v_gene: TRBV19; d_gene: NA; CDR3nt: TGTGCCAGTAGGCGGTTTTGGGACACTGAAGCTTTCTTT; CDR3aa: CASRRFWDTEAFF
abundance: once; j_gene: TRBJ2-3; v_gene: TRBV29-1; d_gene: TRBD1; CDR3nt: TGCAGCGTTGAGGACAGGGAAGGGTCAGATACGCAGTATTTT; CDR3aa: CSVEDREGSDTQYF
abundance: NA; j_gene: TRBJ1-1; v_gene: TRBV16; d_gene: TRBD1; CDR3nt: TGTGCCAGCAGCCAATCAACAGGGGGGTTGAACACTGAAGCTTTCTTT; CDR3aa: CASSQSTGGLNTEAFF
abundance: NA; j_gene: TRBJ2-7; v_gene: TRBV11-2; d_gene: NA; CDR3nt: TGTGCCAGCAGCCCTTTGACAGGAGGCTACGAGCAGTACTTC; CDR3aa: CASSPLTGGYEQYF
abundance: NA; j_gene: TRBJ1-2; v_gene: TRBV7-9; d_gene: TRBD1; CDR3nt: TGTGCCAGCAGCTTAAATCAGGGACAGGGTTATGGCTACACCTTC; CDR3aa: CASSLNQGQGYGYTF
abundance: NA; j_gene: TRBJ1-5; v_gene: TRBV6-5; d_gene: TRBD1; CDR3nt: TGTGCCAGCAGGCTCGACAGGGCGGCGGGACAGCCCCAGCATTTT; CDR3aa: CASRLDRAAGQPQHF
abundance: NA; j_gene: TRBJ1-1; v_gene: TRBV7-9; d_gene: NA; CDR3nt: TGTGCCAGCAGCTTAATAAGGAGAGTCAACACTGAAGCTTTCTTT; CDR3aa: CASSLIRRVNTEAFF
abundance: NA; j_gene: TRBJ1-1; v_gene: TRBV6-6; d_gene: TRBD1; CDR3nt: TGTGCCAGCATTAAAGGACAGGGGGCCACTGAAGCTTTCTTT; CDR3aa: CASIKGQGATEAFF
abundance: NA; j_gene: TRBJ1-2; v_gene: TRBV7-9; d_gene: TRBD1; CDR3nt: TGTGCCAGCAGCTCGGGGACAGGGGGCTATGGCTACACCTTC; CDR3aa: CASSSGTGGYGYTF
abundance: NA; j_gene: TRBJ2-3; v_gene: TRBV5-1; d_gene: TRBD2; CDR3nt: TGCGCCAGCAGCTTGGCGGGGGGGACCACAGATACGCAGTATTTT; CDR3aa: CASSLAGGTTDTQYF
abundance: NA; j_gene: TRBJ2-7; v_gene: TRBV4-2; d_gene: NA; CDR3nt: TGTGCCAGCAGCCAAGAAGGGCAGCAGGCGGGGTACGAGCAGTACTTC; CDR3aa: CASSQEGQQAGYEQYF
abundance: NA; j_gene: TRBJ1-1; v_gene: TRBV5-1; d_gene: NA; CDR3nt: TGCGCCAGCAGCTCGAGCCGGGACAATCTTGAAGCTTTCTTT; CDR3aa: CASSSSRDNLEAFF
abundance: NA; j_gene: TRBJ2-7; v_gene: TRBV4-2; d_gene: TRBD1; CDR3nt: TGTGCCAGCAGCCAAGAGGGACAGGGACCCTACGAGCAGTACTTC; CDR3aa: CASSQEGQGPYEQYF
abundance: NA; j_gene: TRBJ2-3; v_gene: TRBV2; d_gene: NA; CDR3nt: TGTGCCAGCAGTGAATGGGCCCCGACAGGCCGCAGCACAGATACGCAGTATTTT; CDR3aa: CASSEWAPTGRSTDTQYF
abundance: NA; j_gene: TRBJ1-4; v_gene: TRBV5-1; d_gene: NA; CDR3nt: TGCGCCAGCAGCCCGTCAACGACAGGCCGTAATGAAAAACTGTTTTTT; CDR3aa: CASSPSTTGRNEKLFF
abundance: NA; j_gene: TRBJ2-5; v_gene: TRBV3-1/TRBV3-2; d_gene: NA; CDR3nt: TGTGCCAGCAGCCAAGGGCCACAGGAGACCCAGTACTTC; CDR3aa: CASSQGPQETQYF
abundance: NA; j_gene: TRBJ2-7; v_gene: TRBV15; d_gene: NA; CDR3nt: TGTGCCACCAGCAGAGATAGGCGGTACGAGCAGTACTTC; CDR3aa: CATSRDRRYEQYF
abundance: NA; j_gene: TRBJ1-5; v_gene: TRBV6-5; d_gene: NA; CDR3nt: TGTGCCAGCATGTCGTCAGTTTATCAGCCCCAGCATTTT; CDR3aa: CASMSSVYQPQHF
abundance: NA; j_gene: TRBJ1-6; v_gene: TRBV5-4; d_gene: NA; CDR3nt: TGTGCCAGCAGCTTGGGCCCACTACAGGGAAATAATTCACCCCTCCACTTT; CDR3aa: CASSLGPLQGNNSPLHF
abundance: NA; j_gene: TRBJ2-3; v_gene: TRBV7-9; d_gene: TRBD2; CDR3nt: TGTGCCAGCAGCCCAACGACTAGCGGCGGCACAGATACGCAGTATTTT; CDR3aa: CASSPTTSGGTDTQYF
abundance: NA; j_gene: TRBJ2-1; v_gene: TRBV9; d_gene: TRBD2; CDR3nt: TGTGCCAGCAGCGTAGGCGGCGGGGGGCCGGTGGGTGAGCAGTTCTTC; CDR3aa: CASSVGGGGPVGEQFF
abundance: NA; j_gene: TRBJ1-4; v_gene: TRBV7-9; d_gene: NA; CDR3nt: TGTGCCAGCAGCCCCTCCCCGGGAAATGAAAAACTGTTTTTT; CDR3aa: CASSPSPGNEKLFF
abundance: NA; j_gene: TRBJ1-5; v_gene: TRBV2; d_gene: TRBD1; CDR3nt: TGTGCCAGCAGTTTAGACAGGGGCCTTCTGAATCAGCCCCAGCATTTT; CDR3aa: CASSLDRGLLNQPQHF
abundance: NA; j_gene: TRBJ2-2; v_gene: TRBV7-9; d_gene: TRBD1; CDR3nt: TGTGCCAGCAGGACCTCCAAAACACCGGGACAGGGGAGCACCGGGGAGCTGTTTTTT; CDR3aa: CASRTSKTPGQGSTGELFF
abundance: NA; j_gene: TRBJ2-7; v_gene: TRBV6-2/TRBV6-3; d_gene: TRBD1; CDR3nt: TGTGCCAGCAGTTACCCCGGGACAGGGAAAATAGCCGAATCCTACGAGCAGTACTTC; CDR3aa: CASSYPGTGKIAESYEQYF
abundance: NA; j_gene: TRBJ1-3; v_gene: TRBV10-3; d_gene: TRBD1; CDR3nt: TGTGCCATCAGCCCGGACAGGCGAAACACCATATATTTT; CDR3aa: CAISPDRRNTIYF
abundance: few; j_gene: TRBJ1-6; v_gene: TRBV11-2; d_gene: NA; CDR3nt: TGTGCCAGCAGCCCGACCCCGACAGGCGTAAATTCACCCCTCCACTTT; CDR3aa: CASSPTPTGVNSPLHF
abundance: few; j_gene: TRBJ1-6; v_gene: TRBV7-9; d_gene: TRBD1; CDR3nt: TGTGCCAGCAGCCGTGGACAGGAGAATTCACCCCTCCACTTT; CDR3aa: CASSRGQENSPLHF
abundance: NA; j_gene: TRBJ1-2; v_gene: TRBV5-1; d_gene: TRBD1; CDR3nt: TGCGCCAGCAGCTGGGTTTCCGGACAGGGGGACGGCTACACCTTC; CDR3aa: CASSWVSGQGDGYTF
abundance: NA; j_gene: TRBJ2-1; v_gene: TRBV24-1; d_gene: NA; CDR3nt: TGTGCCACCAGTGGAAACCGGGACACGACCTACAATGAGCAGTTCTTC; CDR3aa: CATSGNRDTTYNEQFF
abundance: NA; j_gene: TRBJ1-4; v_gene: TRBV9; d_gene: TRBD1; CDR3nt: TGTGCCAGCACCACCGGAGGGGGACAGCCTAATGAAAAACTGTTTTTT; CDR3aa: CASTTGGGQPNEKLFF